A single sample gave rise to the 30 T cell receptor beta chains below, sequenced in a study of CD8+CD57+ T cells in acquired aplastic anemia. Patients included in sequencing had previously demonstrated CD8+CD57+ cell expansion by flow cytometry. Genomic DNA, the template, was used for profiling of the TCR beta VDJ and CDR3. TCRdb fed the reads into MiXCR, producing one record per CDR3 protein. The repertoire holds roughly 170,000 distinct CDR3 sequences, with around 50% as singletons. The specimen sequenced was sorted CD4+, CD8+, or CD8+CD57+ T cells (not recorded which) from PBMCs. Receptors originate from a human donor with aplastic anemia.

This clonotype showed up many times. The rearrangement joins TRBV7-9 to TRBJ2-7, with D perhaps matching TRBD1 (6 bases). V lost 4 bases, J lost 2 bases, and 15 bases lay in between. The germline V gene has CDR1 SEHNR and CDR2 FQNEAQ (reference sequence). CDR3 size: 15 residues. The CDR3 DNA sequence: TGTGCCAGCAGCTACTACCCGGGACACCCCTACGAGCAGTACTTC. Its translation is CASSYYPGHPYEQYF.

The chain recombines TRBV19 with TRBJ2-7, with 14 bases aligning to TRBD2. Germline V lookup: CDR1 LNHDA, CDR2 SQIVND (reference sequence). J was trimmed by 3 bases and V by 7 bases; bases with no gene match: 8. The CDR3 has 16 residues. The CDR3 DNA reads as TGTGCCAGTACCGCCCCCGGGACTAGCGGGAGCTACGAGCAGTACTTC. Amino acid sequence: CASTAPGTSGSYEQYF.

The CDR3 protein is CSARNSGQTSDTQYF. The CDR3 DNA sequence: TGCAGTGCTAGGAACAGCGGTCAAACCTCAGATACGCAGTATTTT. This chain joins TRBV20-1 and TRBJ2-3, with a possible D match to TRBD2 (5 bases). CDR1 DFQATT and CDR2 SNEGSKA come from the germline V gene (reference sequence). V dropped 3 bases and J dropped 4 bases, with 17 bases sitting between them. The CDR3 covers 15 residues.

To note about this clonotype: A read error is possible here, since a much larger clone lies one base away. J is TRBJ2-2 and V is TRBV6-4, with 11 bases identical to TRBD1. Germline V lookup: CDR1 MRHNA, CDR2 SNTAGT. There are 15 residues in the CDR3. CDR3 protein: CASSGSGQGAGELLF. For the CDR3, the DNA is TGTGCCAGCAGTGGGTCTGGACAGGGGGCCGGGGAGCTGCTTTTT.

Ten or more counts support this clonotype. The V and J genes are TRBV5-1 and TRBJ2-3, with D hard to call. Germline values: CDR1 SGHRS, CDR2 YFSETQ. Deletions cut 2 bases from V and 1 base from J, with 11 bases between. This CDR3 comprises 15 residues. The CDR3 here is CASSLDVPGTDTQYF. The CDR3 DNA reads TGCGCCAGCAGCTTAGATGTACCGGGCACAGATACGCAGTATTTT. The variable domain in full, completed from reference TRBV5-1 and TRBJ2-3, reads KAGVTQTPRYLIKTRGQQVTLSCSPISGHRSVSWYQQTPGQGLQFLFEYFSETQRNKGNFPGRFSGRQFSNSRSEMNVSTLELGDSALYLCASSLDVPGTDTQYFGPGTRLTVL.

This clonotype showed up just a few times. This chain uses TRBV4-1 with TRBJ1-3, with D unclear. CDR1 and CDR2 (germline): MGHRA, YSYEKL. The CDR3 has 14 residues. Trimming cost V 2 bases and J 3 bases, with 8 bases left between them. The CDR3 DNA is TGCGCCAGCAGCCAATTACCCCTTGGAAACACCATATATTTT. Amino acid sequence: CASSQLPLGNTIYF.

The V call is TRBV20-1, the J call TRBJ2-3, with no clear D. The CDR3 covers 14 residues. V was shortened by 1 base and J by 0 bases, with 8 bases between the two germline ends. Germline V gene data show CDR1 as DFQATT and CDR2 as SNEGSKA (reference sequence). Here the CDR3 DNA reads TGCAGTGCTAGAGGGGGAACTAGCACAGATACGCAGTATTTT. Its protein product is CSARGGTSTDTQYF.

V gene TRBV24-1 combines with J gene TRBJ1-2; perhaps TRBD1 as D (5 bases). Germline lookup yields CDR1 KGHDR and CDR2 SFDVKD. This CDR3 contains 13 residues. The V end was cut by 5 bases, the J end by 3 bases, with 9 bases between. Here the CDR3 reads CATSGDRHYGYTF. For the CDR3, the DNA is TGTGCCACCAGTGGAGACAGACACTATGGCTACACCTTC.

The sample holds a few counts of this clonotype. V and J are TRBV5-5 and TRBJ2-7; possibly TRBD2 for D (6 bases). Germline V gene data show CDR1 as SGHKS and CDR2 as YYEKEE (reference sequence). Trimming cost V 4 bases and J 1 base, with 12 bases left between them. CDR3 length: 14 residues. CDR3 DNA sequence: TGTGCCAGCAGCCGACCGGGACTGTCCTACGAGCAGTACTTC. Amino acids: CASSRPGLSYEQYF.

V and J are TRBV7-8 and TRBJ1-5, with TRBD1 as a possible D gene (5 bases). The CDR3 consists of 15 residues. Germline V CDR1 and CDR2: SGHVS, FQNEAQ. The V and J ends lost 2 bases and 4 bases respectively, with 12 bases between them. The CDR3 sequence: CASSLLVGGNQPQHF. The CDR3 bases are TGTGCCAGCAGCTTACTTGTCGGGGGGAATCAGCCCCAGCATTTT.

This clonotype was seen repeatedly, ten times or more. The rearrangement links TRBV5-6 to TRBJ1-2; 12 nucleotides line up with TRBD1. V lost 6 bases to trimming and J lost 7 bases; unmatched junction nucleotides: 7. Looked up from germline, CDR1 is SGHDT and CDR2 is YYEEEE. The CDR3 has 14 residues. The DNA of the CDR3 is TGTGCCAGCATCCAGGGACAGGGGGCAAGTGGCTACACCTTC. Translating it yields CASIQGQGASGYTF.

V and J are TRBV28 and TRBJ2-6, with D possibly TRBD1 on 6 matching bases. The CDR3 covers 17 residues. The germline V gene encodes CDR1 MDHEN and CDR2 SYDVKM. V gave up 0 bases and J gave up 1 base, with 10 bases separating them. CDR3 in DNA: TGTGCCAGCAGTTTATGGGCAGGGGAGTCTGGGGCCAACGTCCTGACTTTC. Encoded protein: CASSLWAGESGANVLTF.

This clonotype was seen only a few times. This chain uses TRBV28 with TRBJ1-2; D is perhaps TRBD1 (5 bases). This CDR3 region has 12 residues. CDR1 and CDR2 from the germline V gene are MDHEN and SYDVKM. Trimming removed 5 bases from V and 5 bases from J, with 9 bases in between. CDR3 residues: CASSMGTYGYTF. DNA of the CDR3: TGTGCCAGCAGTATGGGGACGTATGGCTACACCTTC.

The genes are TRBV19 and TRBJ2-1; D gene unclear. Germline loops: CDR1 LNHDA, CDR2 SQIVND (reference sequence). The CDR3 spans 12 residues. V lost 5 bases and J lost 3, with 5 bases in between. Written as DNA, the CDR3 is TGTGCCAGTAGTCACAACTACAATGAGCAGTTCTTC. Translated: CASSHNYNEQFF.

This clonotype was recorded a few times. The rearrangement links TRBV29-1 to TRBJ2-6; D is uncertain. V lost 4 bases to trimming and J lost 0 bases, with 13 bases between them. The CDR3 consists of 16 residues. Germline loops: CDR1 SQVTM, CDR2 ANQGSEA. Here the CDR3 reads CSVVTDTASGANVLTF. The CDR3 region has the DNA TGCAGCGTTGTTACGGATACCGCCTCTGGGGCCAACGTCCTGACTTTC.

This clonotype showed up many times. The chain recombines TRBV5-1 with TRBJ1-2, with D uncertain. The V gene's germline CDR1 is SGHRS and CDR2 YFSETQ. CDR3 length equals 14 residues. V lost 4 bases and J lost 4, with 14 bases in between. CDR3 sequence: CASSPEDRLYGYTF. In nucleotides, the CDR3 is TGCGCCAGCAGCCCCGAGGACCGTCTCTATGGCTACACCTTC.

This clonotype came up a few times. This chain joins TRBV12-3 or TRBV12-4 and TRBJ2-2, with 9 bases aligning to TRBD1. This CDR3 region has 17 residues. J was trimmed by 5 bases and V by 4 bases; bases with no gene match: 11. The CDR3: CASSSYGGTGRTGELFF. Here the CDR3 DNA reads TGTGCCAGCAGTTCCTATGGCGGGACAGGGAGAACCGGGGAGCTGTTTTTT.

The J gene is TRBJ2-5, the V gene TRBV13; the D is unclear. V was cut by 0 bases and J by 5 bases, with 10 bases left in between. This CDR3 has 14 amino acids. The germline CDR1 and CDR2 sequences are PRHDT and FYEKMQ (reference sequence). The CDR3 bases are TGTGCCAGCAGCTTAGGCCAGGCTCGGGAGACCCAGTACTTC. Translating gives CASSLGQARETQYF.

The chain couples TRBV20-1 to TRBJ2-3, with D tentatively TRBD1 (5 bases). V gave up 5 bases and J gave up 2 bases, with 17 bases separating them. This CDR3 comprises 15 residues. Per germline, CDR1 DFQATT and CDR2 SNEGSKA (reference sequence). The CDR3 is CSAWTDRPYTDTQYF. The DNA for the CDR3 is TGCAGTGCTTGGACCGACAGACCATACACAGATACGCAGTATTTT.

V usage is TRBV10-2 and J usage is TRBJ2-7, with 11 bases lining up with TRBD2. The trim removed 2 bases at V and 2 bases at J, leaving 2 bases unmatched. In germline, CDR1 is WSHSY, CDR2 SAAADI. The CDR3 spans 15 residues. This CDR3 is CASSEASGGTYEQYF. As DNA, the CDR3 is TGCGCCAGCAGTGAGGCTAGCGGGGGGACCTACGAGCAGTACTTC.

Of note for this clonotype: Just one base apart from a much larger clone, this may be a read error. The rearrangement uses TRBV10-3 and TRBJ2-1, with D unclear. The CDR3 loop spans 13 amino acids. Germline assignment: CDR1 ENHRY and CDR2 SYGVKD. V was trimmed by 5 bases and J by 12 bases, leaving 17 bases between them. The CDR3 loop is CAISPRTARVQFF. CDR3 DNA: TGTGCCATCAGTCCCAGGACGGCTCGGGTGCAGTTCTTC.

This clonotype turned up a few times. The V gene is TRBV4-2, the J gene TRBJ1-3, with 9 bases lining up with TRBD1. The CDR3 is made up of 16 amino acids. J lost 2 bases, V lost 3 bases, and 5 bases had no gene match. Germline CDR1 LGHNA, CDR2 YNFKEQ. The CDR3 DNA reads TGTGCCAGCAGCCAGTGGGACAGGGTAACTGGAAACACCATATATTTT. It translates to CASSQWDRVTGNTIYF.

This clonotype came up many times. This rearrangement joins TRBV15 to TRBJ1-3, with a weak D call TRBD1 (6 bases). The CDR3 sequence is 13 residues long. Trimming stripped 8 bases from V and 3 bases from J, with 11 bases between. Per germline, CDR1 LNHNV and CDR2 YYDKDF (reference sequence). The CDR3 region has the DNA TGTGCCACCGGTGTACAGGGTGGAAACACCATATATTTT. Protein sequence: CATGVQGGNTIYF.

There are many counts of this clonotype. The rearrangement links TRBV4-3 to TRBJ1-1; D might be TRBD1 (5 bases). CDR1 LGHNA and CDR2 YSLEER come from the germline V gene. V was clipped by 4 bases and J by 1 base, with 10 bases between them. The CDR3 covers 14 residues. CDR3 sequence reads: CASSPRDWNTEAFF. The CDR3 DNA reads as TGCGCCAGCAGCCCGCGGGACTGGAACACTGAAGCTTTCTTT.

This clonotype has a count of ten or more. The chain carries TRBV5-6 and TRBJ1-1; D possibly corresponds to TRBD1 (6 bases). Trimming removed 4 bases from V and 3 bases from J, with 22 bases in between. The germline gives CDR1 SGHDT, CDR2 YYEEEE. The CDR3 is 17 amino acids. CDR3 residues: CASSDRAGVLMDTEAFF. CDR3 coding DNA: TGTGCCAGCAGCGATAGGGCAGGGGTGCTTATGGACACTGAAGCTTTCTTT.

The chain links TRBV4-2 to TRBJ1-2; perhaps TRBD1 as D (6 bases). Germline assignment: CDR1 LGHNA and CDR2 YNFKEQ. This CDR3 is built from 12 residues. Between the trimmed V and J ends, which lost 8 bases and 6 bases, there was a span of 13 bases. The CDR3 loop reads CASSPTGDGYTF. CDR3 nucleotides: TGTGCCAGCTCACCGACAGGCGATGGCTACACCTTC.

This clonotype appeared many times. CDR3 nucleotides: TGTGCCAGCAGAACCGGGGCTGGCTATGGCTACACCTTC. It yields the protein CASRTGAGYGYTF. The chain is built from TRBV5-6 and TRBJ1-2, with D tentatively TRBD1 (5 bases). The germline V gene encodes CDR1 SGHDT and CDR2 YYEEEE. Trimming shortened V by 5 bases and J by 4 bases, and 12 bases separated the two germline ends. This CDR3 is 13 amino acids long.

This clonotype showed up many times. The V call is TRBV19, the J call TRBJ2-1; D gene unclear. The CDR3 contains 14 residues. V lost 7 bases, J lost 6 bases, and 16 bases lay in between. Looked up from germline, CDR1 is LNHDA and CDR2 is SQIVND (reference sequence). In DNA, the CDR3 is TGTGCCAGTACCCCAAAGGGAAACCGCAATGAGCAGTTCTTC. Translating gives CASTPKGNRNEQFF.

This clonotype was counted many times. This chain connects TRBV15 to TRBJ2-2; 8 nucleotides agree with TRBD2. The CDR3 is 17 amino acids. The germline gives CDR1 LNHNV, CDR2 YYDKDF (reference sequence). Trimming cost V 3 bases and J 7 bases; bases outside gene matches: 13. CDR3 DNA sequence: TGTGCCACCAGCAGTGTGGCGGGGAGCGGGAGTGGCGGGGAGCTGTTTTTT. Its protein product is CATSSVAGSGSGGELFF.

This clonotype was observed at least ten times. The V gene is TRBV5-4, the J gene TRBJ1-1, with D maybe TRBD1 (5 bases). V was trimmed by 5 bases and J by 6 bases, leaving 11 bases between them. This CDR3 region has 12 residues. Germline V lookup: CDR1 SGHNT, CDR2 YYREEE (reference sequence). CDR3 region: CASSRDLAEAFF. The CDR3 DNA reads TGTGCCAGCAGTAGGGACCTCGCTGAAGCTTTCTTT.